Shown below are 27 T cell receptor beta chains from a single sample sequenced in a study of blood T cells in healthy people across ages. Then a second PCR, running roughly 6 to 11 cycles, was carried out with a sample-barcoded 5' primer and a J-beta primer mix. Using its own MiXCR run on the 5' RACE reads, TCRdb lists one record per CDR3 protein. Among approximately 490,000 distinct CDR3 sequences listed, about 25% were seen once. This sample was shared with a second study, whose subject was T cells of mothers and their children.

The sample consisted of blood. These receptors were obtained from a boy aged 5-17 years in good health.

The genes are TRBV20-1 and TRBJ2-5; 13 nucleotides line up with TRBD2. V lost 5 bases, J lost 8 bases, and 11 bases stayed unmatched. The CDR3 consists of 15 residues. Germline V CDR1 and CDR2: DFQATT, SNEGSKA (reference sequence). This chain's CDR3 is CSAVTSGGAVRTQYF. Written as DNA, the CDR3 is TGCAGTGCTGTAACTAGCGGGGGGGCCGTCCGCACCCAGTACTTC.

V gene TRBV29-1 combines with J gene TRBJ1-1, with no clear D. The CDR3 is 8 residues long. V lost 3 bases to trimming and J lost 10 bases, with 3 bases between them. Germline V gene data show CDR1 as SQVTM and CDR2 as ANQGSEA. The CDR3 spells CSVDPAFF. CDR3 nucleotides: TGCAGCGTTGACCCAGCTTTCTTT.

J is TRBJ1-2 and V is TRBV20-1, with D possibly matching TRBD1 (5 bases). Trimming took off 4 bases at V and 0 bases at J, with 18 bases between the two ends. The germline gives CDR1 DFQATT, CDR2 SNEGSKA (reference sequence). The CDR3 length is 16 residues. CDR3 loop: CSAKTTEGCPNYGYTF. The CDR3 coding sequence is TGCAGTGCTAAAACTACGGAGGGGTGCCCTAACTATGGCTACACCTTC.

There are a few counts of this clonotype. V is TRBV24-1 and J is TRBJ2-1; no clear D gene. The germline V and J ends were trimmed by 4 bases and 5 bases, with 11 bases remaining between them. Germline loops: CDR1 KGHDR, CDR2 SFDVKD. The CDR3 length is 14 residues. The CDR3, as DNA: TGTGCCACCAGTGACTCACTATCCCACAATGAGCAGTTCTTC. It yields the protein CATSDSLSHNEQFF.

The chain combines TRBV7-3 with TRBJ2-7; 14 nucleotides line up with TRBD2. Germline CDR1 SGHTA, CDR2 FQGTGA. This CDR3 has 16 residues. The V and J ends lost 1 base and 7 bases, in that order; junction bases with no gene match: 6. This CDR3 reads CASSLMGGLAGAEQYF. As DNA, the CDR3 is TGTGCCAGCAGCTTAATGGGGGGACTAGCGGGAGCTGAGCAGTACTTC.

The rearrangement joins TRBV7-2 to TRBJ2-7, with TRBD1 matching 8 bases. V lost 4 bases, J lost 6 bases, and 8 bases stayed unmatched. Germline V lookup: CDR1 SGHTA, CDR2 FQGNSA. This CDR3 comprises 14 residues. The CDR3, as DNA: TGTGCCAGCAGCTCCCGATCAGGGGGCGCCGAGCAGTACTTC. Its protein is CASSSRSGGAEQYF.

CDR3 nucleotides: TGTGCCAGCAGCCAGGGACAGGGCTGGAGCAATGAGCAGTTCTTC. Encoded protein: CASSQGQGWSNEQFF. The chain uses TRBV11-2 and TRBJ2-1, with TRBD1 matching 9 bases. The CDR3 totals 15 residues. Germline V lookup: CDR1 SGHAT, CDR2 FQNNGV. J lost 6 bases, V lost 5 bases, and 8 bases had no gene match.

The table lists this clonotype with a few counts. The V and J genes are TRBV20-1 and TRBJ1-1, with 7 nucleotides matching TRBD1. The CDR3 loop spans 14 amino acids. The junction had 7 bases not matched to a gene; V was cut back by 5 bases and J by 1 base. Germline V gene data show CDR1 as DFQATT and CDR2 as SNEGSKA (reference sequence). CDR3 DNA: TGCAGTGCTCACGAAGGGACAGAGAACACTGAAGCTTTCTTT. Translated, it gives CSAHEGTENTEAFF.

The rearrangement links TRBV5-1 to TRBJ1-2, with 9 bases fitting TRBD1. The CDR3 runs 16 residues. Germline trimming cut 7 bases from V and 3 bases from J; bases unmatched to any gene: 13. The V gene's germline CDR1 is SGHRS and CDR2 YFSETQ. The CDR3 sequence: CASGPSGQGYDYGYTF. DNA of the CDR3: TGCGCCAGCGGCCCTTCGGGACAGGGATACGACTATGGCTACACCTTC. Looking up the rest from reference TRBV5-1 and TRBJ1-2 gives the full variable domain: KAGVTQTPRYLIKTRGQQVTLSCSPISGHRSVSWYQQTPGQGLQFLFEYFSETQRNKGNFPGRFSGRQFSNSRSEMNVSTLELGDSALYLCASGPSGQGYDYGYTFGSGTRLTVV.

This clonotype turned up a few times. The rearrangement links TRBV20-1 to TRBJ2-1, with no clear D. The end of the DNA fits TRBJ2-5 better, so the J call may be wrong. The CDR3 has 13 residues. In germline, CDR1 is DFQATT, CDR2 SNEGSKA (reference sequence). CDR3 sequence reads: CSATAPQQETQYF. The CDR3 DNA is TGCAGTGCTACGGCACCGCAACAAGAGACCCAGTACTTC.

J is TRBJ2-1 and V is TRBV7-9; D is uncertain. The end of the DNA is better explained by TRBJ2-7, so the J call may be wrong. CDR3 length: 15 residues. Germline assignment: CDR1 SEHNR and CDR2 FQNEAQ (reference sequence). This chain's CDR3 is CASSPRDKSSYEQYF. The DNA for the CDR3 is TGTGCCAGCAGCCCCCGAGACAAGAGCTCCTACGAGCAGTACTTC.

This clonotype was found a few times. The genes are TRBV3-1 and TRBJ2-7; no definite D call. The V end was cut by 1 base, the J end by 4 bases, with 14 bases between. Germline V gene data show CDR1 as LGHDT and CDR2 as YNNKEL (reference sequence). This CDR3 spans 15 amino acids. The CDR3 reads CASSQGMSGPYEQYF. The CDR3 coding sequence is TGTGCCAGCAGCCAAGGGATGTCTGGCCCATACGAGCAGTACTTC.

This clonotype was seen more than once but under ten times. The chain links TRBV7-2 to TRBJ2-2, with D unclear. Trimming stripped 5 bases from V and 7 bases from J, with 14 bases between. The germline V gene has CDR1 SGHTA and CDR2 FQGNSA. The CDR3 has 14 residues. The CDR3 region has the DNA TGTGCCAGCAGCCTGATACCAGGAATCGGGGAGCTGTTTTTT. Amino acid sequence: CASSLIPGIGELFF.

This clonotype was detected only a few times. This chain uses TRBV6-6 with TRBJ2-3; 7 nucleotides line up with TRBD2. The CDR3 is made up of 14 amino acids. CDR1 is MNHNY, CDR2 SVGAGI, per germline (reference sequence). V lost 2 bases and J lost 2; bases outside the gene matches: 1. CDR3: CASSYGLVTDTQYF. In DNA, the CDR3 is TGTGCCAGCAGTTACGGACTAGTCACAGATACGCAGTATTTT.

This clonotype was observed a handful of times. This rearrangement joins TRBV28 to TRBJ2-5; TRBD1 agrees at 7 bases. Germline CDR1 and CDR2: MDHEN and SYDVKM. J was trimmed by 11 bases and V by 6 bases; bases with no gene match: 21. This CDR3 region has 16 residues. CDR3 sequence: CASRTKRGQFIGEQYF. Here the CDR3 DNA reads TGTGCCAGCAGGACCAAACGGGGACAGTTCATTGGGGAGCAGTACTTC.

The chain employs TRBV29-1 and TRBJ2-1; no firm D call. Deletions cut 4 bases from V and 7 bases from J, with 14 bases between. CDR3 size: 13 residues. Germline lookup yields CDR1 SQVTM and CDR2 ANQGSEA. Here the CDR3 reads CSVVSETSNEQFF. CDR3 nucleotides: TGCAGCGTTGTGAGCGAGACGTCGAATGAGCAGTTCTTC.

The V and J genes are TRBV19 and TRBJ2-2; D might be TRBD1 (5 bases). The V and J ends lost 3 bases and 5 bases respectively, with 13 bases between them. CDR1 and CDR2 (germline): LNHDA, SQIVND (reference sequence). This CDR3 is 15 amino acids long. In DNA, the CDR3 is TGTGCCAGTAGTATTCTCGGCAGGGATACCGGGGAGCTGTTTTTT. This sequence encodes CASSILGRDTGELFF.

The J gene is TRBJ1-2, the V gene TRBV27; D not certain. V was cut by 5 bases and J by 8 bases, with 12 bases left in between. The germline V gene has CDR1 MNHEY and CDR2 SMNVEV (reference sequence). The CDR3 runs 12 residues. CDR3 nucleotides: TGTGCCAGCAGTCACTACTTGGGGGGCTACACCTTC. Protein sequence: CASSHYLGGYTF.

This chain joins TRBV12-3 or TRBV12-4 and TRBJ2-7, with TRBD1 matching over 7 bases. The J call may be in error: the DNA end matches TRBJ2-5 better. The CDR3 covers 15 residues. CDR3 DNA: TGTGCCAGCAGCTCCAAGCGGCTCAGGGGGGAGACCCAGTACTTC. It specifies CASSSKRLRGETQYF.

This clonotype was counted only a few times. The chain combines TRBV28 with TRBJ2-2; the match to TRBD1 covers 9 bases. Unmatched junction bases numbered 19, after V lost 4 bases and J lost 7 bases. Germline loops: CDR1 MDHEN, CDR2 SYDVKM. The CDR3 is made up of 19 amino acids. The DNA of the CDR3 is TGTGCCAGCAGTTCAGGGCGCTTTTCCGGGACAGGGATAAGCGGGGAGCTGTTTTTT. It encodes CASSSGRFSGTGISGELFF.

The CDR3 protein is CASSQDRGASYEQYF. As DNA, the CDR3 is TGCGCCAGCAGCCAAGATCGCGGGGCCTCCTACGAGCAGTACTTC. This chain connects TRBV4-3 to TRBJ2-7; tentatively, D is TRBD2 (6 bases). This CDR3 has 15 amino acids. Per germline, CDR1 LGHNA and CDR2 YSLEER. Trimming took off 0 bases at V and 0 bases at J, with 9 bases between the two ends.

In its sample, this clonotype was seen a few times. The CDR3 protein is CASSLSRGSGEKLFF. The CDR3 DNA reads TGTGCCAGCAGTTTATCACGGGGATCAGGTGAAAAACTGTTTTTT. The gene calls are TRBV27 and TRBJ1-4, with D unresolved. This CDR3 has 15 amino acids. Deletions cut 0 bases from V and 7 bases from J, with 12 bases between. In germline, CDR1 is MNHEY, CDR2 SMNVEV (reference sequence).

Only a few counts were recorded for this clonotype. J is TRBJ2-3 and V is TRBV7-2; the match to TRBD2 covers 12 bases. Trimming cost V 2 bases and J 6 bases; bases outside gene matches: 9. Germline values: CDR1 SGHTA, CDR2 FQGNSA. CDR3 size: 17 residues. In nucleotides, the CDR3 is TGTGCCAGCAGCTTAACAGCTAGCGGGGGGGCCCCGGATACGCAGTATTTT. It translates to CASSLTASGGAPDTQYF.

The chain recombines TRBV5-1 with TRBJ2-1; tentative D call: TRBD2 (6 bases). V was cut by 0 bases and J by 9 bases, with 22 bases left in between. Germline loops: CDR1 SGHRS, CDR2 YFSETQ. There are 17 residues in the CDR3. The CDR3 sequence: CASSLESAAEGQSEQFF. CDR3 bases: TGCGCCAGCAGCTTGGAGTCGGCGGCGGAGGGTCAAAGTGAGCAGTTCTTC.

This clonotype was found a few times. This chain links TRBV27 with TRBJ2-2, with TRBD2 matching over 11 bases. The CDR3 is made up of 18 amino acids. The J segment lost 3 bases and the V segment lost 5 bases, leaving 11 bases of the junction unmatched. The germline V gene encodes CDR1 MNHEY and CDR2 SMNVEV (reference sequence). CDR3 region: CASSPTSGTSGDTGELFF. The CDR3 nucleotides are TGTGCCAGCAGTCCAACCTCCGGGACTAGCGGTGACACCGGGGAGCTGTTTTTT.

For the CDR3, the DNA is TGTGCCAGCAGCCTGTGGGACGTATCCTACGAGCAGTACTTC. It yields the protein CASSLWDVSYEQYF. The chain links TRBV28 to TRBJ2-7; D assignment may be TRBD1 or TRBD2 (5 bases each). This CDR3 has 14 residues. Germline loops: CDR1 MDHEN, CDR2 SYDVKM. Trimming shortened V by 6 bases and J by 1 base, and 13 bases separated the two germline ends.

This clonotype has just a few counts. The V and J genes are TRBV27 and TRBJ1-4, with 7 positions matching TRBD1. V lost 5 bases, J lost 5 bases, and 11 bases stayed unmatched. CDR1 and CDR2 from the germline V gene are MNHEY and SMNVEV (reference sequence). The CDR3 runs to 16 residues. The CDR3 coding sequence is TGTGCCAGCAGTCCTCAGGGGGGGGCACCGAATGAAAAACTGTTTTTT. It translates to CASSPQGGAPNEKLFF. The variable domain in full, with the rest retrieved from reference TRBV27 and TRBJ1-4, is EAQVTQNPRYLITVTGKKLTVTCSQNMNHEYMSWYRQDPGLGLRQIYYSMNVEVTDKGDVPEGYKVSRKEKRNFPLILESPSPNQTSLYFCASSPQGGAPNEKLFFGSGTQLSVL.